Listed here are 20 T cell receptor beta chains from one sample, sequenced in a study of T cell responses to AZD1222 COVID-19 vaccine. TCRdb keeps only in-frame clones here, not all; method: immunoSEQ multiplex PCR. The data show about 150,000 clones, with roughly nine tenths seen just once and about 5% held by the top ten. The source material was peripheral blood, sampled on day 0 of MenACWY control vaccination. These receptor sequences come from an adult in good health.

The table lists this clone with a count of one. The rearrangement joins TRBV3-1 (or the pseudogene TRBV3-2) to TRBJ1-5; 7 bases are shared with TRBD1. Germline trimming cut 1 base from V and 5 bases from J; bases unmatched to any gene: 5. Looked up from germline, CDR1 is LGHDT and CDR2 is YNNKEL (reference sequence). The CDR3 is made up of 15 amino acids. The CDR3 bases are TGTGCCAGCAGCCAAGGCGACAGGGACTATCAGCCCCAGCATTTT. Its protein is CASSQGDRDYQPQHF.

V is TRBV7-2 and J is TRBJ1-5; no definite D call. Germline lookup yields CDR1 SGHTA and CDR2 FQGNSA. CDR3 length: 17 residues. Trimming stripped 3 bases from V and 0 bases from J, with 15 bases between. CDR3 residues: CASSLDYRPHSNQPQHF. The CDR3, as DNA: TGTGCCAGCAGCTTGGATTACAGACCACATAGCAATCAGCCCCAGCATTTT.

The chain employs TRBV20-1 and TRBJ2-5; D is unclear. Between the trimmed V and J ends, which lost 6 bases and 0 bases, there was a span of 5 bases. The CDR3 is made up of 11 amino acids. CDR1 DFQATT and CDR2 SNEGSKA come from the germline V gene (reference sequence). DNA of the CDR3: TGCAGTGCAGAGGACCAAGAGACCCAGTACTTC. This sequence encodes CSAEDQETQYF.

The CDR3 protein is CASSGQGLEVEQFF. DNA for the CDR3: TGTGCCAGCAGCGGGCAGGGACTAGAGGTTGAGCAGTTCTTC. The gene calls are TRBV6-4 and TRBJ2-1; 8 bases are a match to TRBD2. CDR3 length equals 14 residues. Germline-derived CDR1 and CDR2 are MRHNA and SNTAGT. V lost 6 bases, J lost 9 bases, and 10 bases stayed unmatched.

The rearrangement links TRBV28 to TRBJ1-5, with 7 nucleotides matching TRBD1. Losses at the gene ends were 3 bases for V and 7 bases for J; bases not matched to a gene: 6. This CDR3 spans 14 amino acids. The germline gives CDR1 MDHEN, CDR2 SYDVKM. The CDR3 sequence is CASSLPQGRQPQHF. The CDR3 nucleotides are TGTGCCAGCAGTTTGCCACAGGGGAGACAGCCCCAGCATTTT.

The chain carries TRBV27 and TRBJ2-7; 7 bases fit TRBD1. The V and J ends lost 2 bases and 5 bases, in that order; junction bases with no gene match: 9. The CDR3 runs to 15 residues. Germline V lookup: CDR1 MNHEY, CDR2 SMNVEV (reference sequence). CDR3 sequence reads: CASSLRTHRGHEQYF. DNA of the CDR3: TGTGCCAGCAGTTTAAGAACTCACAGGGGCCACGAGCAGTACTTC.

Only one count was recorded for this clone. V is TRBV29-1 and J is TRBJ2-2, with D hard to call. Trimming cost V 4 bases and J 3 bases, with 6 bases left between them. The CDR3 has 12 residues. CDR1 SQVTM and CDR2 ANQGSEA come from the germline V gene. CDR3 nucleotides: TGCAGCGTTGTCCCGGACACCGGGGAGCTGTTTTTT. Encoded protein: CSVVPDTGELFF.

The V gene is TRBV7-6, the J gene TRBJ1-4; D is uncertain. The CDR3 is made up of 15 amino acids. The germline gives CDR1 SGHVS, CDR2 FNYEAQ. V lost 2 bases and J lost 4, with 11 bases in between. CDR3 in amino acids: CASSLSLGFNEKLFF. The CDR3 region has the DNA TGTGCCAGCAGCTTATCCTTGGGCTTTAATGAAAAACTGTTTTTT.

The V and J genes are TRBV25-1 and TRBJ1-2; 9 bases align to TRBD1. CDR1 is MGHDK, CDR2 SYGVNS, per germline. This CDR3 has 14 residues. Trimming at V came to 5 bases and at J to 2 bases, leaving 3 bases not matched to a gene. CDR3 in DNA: TGTGCCAGCAGTCGACAGGGGGGAAACTATGGCTACACCTTC. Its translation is CASSRQGGNYGYTF.

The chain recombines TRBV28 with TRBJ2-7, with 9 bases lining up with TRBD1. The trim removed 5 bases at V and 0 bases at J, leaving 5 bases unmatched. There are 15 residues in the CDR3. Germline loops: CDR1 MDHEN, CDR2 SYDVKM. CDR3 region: CASSTWDRASYEQYF. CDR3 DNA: TGTGCCAGCAGTACTTGGGACAGGGCCTCCTACGAGCAGTACTTC.

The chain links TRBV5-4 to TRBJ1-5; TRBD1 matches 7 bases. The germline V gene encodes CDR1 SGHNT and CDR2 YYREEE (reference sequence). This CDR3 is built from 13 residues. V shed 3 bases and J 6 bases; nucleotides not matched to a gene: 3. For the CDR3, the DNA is TGTGCCAGCAGCTCCGACAGGGCTCAGCCCCAGCATTTT. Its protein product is CASSSDRAQPQHF.

The CDR3 spells CASSPQIYEQYF. In DNA form, the CDR3 reads TGTGCCAGCTCACCACAGATCTACGAGCAGTACTTC. The V call is TRBV18, the J call TRBJ2-7; D gene uncertain. V shed 1 base and J shed 3 bases, with 4 bases lying between them. CDR1 and CDR2 (germline): KGHSH, LQKENI. The CDR3 is 12 amino acids.

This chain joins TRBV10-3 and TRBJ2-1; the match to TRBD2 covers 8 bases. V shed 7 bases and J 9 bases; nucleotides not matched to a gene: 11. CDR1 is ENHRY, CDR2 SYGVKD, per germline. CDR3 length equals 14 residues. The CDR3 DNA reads TGTGCCATCACTCCGGGACTAGGAACGGGTGAGCAGTTCTTC. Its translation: CAITPGLGTGEQFF.

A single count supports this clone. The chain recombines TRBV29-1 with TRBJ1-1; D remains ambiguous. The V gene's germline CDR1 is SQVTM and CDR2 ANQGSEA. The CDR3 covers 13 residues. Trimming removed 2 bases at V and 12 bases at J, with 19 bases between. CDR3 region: CSVELNYFRQTFF. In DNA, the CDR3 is TGCAGCGTTGAATTAAACTATTTCCGCCAGACTTTCTTT. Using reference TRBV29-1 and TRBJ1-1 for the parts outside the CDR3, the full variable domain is SAVISQKPSRDICQRGTSLTIQCQVDSQVTMMFWYRQQPGQSLTLIATANQGSEATYESGFVIDKFPISRPNLTFSTLTVSNMSPEDSSIYLCSVELNYFRQTFFGQGTRLTVV.

CDR3 residues: CASSLNAGRTDTQYF. The CDR3 DNA reads TGTGCCAGCAGCTTAAATGCAGGGCGAACAGATACGCAGTATTTT. The rearrangement joins TRBV13 to TRBJ2-3; tentative D call: TRBD1 (5 bases). Germline loops: CDR1 PRHDT, CDR2 FYEKMQ (reference sequence). This CDR3 has 15 amino acids. Trimming left V 2 bases short and J 3 bases short, with 12 bases between.

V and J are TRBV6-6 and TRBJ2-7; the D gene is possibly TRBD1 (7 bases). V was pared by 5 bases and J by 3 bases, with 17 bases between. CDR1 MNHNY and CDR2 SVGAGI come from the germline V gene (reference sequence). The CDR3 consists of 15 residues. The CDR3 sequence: CASSPSGDRDYEQYV. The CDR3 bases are TGTGCCAGCAGTCCCTCGGGGGACAGAGACTACGAGCAGTACGTC.

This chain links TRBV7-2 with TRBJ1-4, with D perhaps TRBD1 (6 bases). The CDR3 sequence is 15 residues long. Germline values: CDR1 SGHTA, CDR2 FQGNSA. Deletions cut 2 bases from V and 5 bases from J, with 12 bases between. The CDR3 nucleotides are TGTGCCAGCAGCTTACAAGGGGGTTTAAATGAAAAACTGTTTTTT. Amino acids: CASSLQGGLNEKLFF.

The DNA of the CDR3 is TGTGCCAGTAGCGGTTTGCTTCCGAATACGCAGTATTTT. It specifies CASSGLLPNTQYF. V and J are TRBV19 and TRBJ2-3; D is ambiguous. The CDR3 totals 13 residues. In germline, CDR1 is LNHDA, CDR2 SQIVND (reference sequence). Trimming cost V 6 bases and J 7 bases, with 14 bases left between them.

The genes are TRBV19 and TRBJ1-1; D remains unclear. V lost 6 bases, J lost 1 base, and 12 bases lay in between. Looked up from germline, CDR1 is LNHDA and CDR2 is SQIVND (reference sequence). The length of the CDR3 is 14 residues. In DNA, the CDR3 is TGTGCCAGTAGGAATCCCTCACCGAACACTGAAGCTTTCTTT. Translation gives CASRNPSPNTEAFF.

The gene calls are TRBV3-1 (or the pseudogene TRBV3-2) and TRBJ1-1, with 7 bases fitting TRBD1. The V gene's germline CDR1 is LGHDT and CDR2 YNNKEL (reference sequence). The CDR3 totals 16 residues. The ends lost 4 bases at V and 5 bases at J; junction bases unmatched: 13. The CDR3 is CASSPDRAFSDTEAFF. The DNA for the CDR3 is TGTGCCAGCAGCCCAGACAGGGCGTTTAGTGATACTGAAGCTTTCTTT.